This T cell receptor beta chain was sequenced in a study of blood T cell repertoires in COVID-19. At the level of the study: Material from acute and convalescent COVID-19 was sourced from the United States, Italy and Spain. PBMCs, B-cell-depleted T cells, or T cells provided the cDNA or gDNA that made up the material.

CDR3 length: 15 residues. V dropped 0 bases and J dropped 4 bases, with 12 bases sitting between them. CDR1 LGHDT and CDR2 YNNKEL come from the germline V gene (reference sequence). The assay was immunoSEQ multiplex PCR, and TCRdb's table has in-frame clones only and misses some. The table has approximately 220,000 clones, approximately 91% seen once. The chain combines TRBV3-1 (or the pseudogene TRBV3-2) with TRBJ1-2, with TRBD1 as a possible D gene (6 bases). Sequencing used peripheral blood. This receptor was taken from a man in his forties or fifties with acute or convalescent COVID-19. In nucleotides, the CDR3 is TGTGCCAGCAGCCAAGAGGGGGGGCCCTTCTATGGCTACACCTTC. Protein: CASSQEGGPFYGYTF.